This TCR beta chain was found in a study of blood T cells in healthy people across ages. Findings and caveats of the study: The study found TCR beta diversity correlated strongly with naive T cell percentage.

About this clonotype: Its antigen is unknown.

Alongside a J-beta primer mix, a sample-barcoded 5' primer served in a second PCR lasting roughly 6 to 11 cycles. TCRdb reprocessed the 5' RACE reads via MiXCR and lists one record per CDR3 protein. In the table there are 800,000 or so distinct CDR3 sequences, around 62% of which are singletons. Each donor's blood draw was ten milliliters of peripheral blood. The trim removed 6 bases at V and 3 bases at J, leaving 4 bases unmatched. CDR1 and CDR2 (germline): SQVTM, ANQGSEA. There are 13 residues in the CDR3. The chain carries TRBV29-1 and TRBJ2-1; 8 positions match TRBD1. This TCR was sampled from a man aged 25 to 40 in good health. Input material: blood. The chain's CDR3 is CSVPGQVYNEQFF. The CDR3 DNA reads TGCAGCGTGCCGGGACAGGTCTACAATGAGCAGTTCTTC.